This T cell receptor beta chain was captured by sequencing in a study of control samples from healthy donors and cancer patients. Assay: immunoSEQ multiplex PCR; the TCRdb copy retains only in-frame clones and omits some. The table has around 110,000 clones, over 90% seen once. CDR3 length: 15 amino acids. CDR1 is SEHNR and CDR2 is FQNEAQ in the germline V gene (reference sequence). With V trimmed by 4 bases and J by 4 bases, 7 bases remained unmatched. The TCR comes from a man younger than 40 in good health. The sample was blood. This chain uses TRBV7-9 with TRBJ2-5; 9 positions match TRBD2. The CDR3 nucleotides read TGTGCCAGCAGCTCTGTAGCGGGAGCGATAGAGACCCAGTACTTC. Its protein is CASSSVAGAIETQYF.